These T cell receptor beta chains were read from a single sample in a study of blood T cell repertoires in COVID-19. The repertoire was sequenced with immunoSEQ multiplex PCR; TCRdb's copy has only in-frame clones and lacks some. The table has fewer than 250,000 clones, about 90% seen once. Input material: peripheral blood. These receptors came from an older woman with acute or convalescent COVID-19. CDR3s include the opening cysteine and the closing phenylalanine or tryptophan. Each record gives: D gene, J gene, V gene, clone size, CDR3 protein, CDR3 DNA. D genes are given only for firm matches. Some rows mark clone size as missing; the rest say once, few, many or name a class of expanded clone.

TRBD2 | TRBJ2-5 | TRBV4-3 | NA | CASSSSLQLAVQETQYF | TGCGCCAGCAGCTCTTCCCTTCAACTAGCGGTGCAAGAGACCCAGTACTTC
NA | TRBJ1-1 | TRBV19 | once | CASSTGGRGKNTEAFF | TGTGCCAGTAGTACCGGGGGGAGAGGGAAGAACACTGAAGCTTTCTTT
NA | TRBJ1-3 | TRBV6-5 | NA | CASSEDSGSTIYF | TGTGCCAGCAGCGAGGACAGTGGATCCACCATATATTTT
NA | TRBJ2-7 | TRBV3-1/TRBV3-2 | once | CASSQDLGVTSEQYF | TGTGCCAGCAGCCAAGACTTAGGGGTAACCTCCGAGCAGTACTTC
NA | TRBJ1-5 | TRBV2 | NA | CASSESNQPQHF | TGTGCCAGCAGTGAATCTAATCAGCCCCAGCATTTT
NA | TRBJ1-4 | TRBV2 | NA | CASSEPGDNEKLFF | TGTGCCAGCAGTGAGCCAGGGGATAATGAAAAACTGTTTTTT
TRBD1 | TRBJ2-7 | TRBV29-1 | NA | CSVKGQGAYEQYF | TGCAGCGTGAAGGGGCAGGGGGCCTACGAGCAGTACTTC
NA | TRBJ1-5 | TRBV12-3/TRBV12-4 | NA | CASSFGTLQPQHF | TGTGCCAGCAGTTTTGGGACACTTCAGCCCCAGCATTTT
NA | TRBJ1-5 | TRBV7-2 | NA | CASSSQGINQPQHF | TGTGCCAGCAGCTCCCAGGGTATAAATCAGCCCCAGCATTTT
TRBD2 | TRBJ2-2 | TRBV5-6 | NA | CASSFLVSGGLNTGELFF | TGTGCCAGCAGCTTCCTAGTGAGCGGGGGCTTGAACACCGGGGAGCTGTTTTTT
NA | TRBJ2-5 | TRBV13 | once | CASSYRGGIGQETQYF | TGTGCCAGCAGCTACCGAGGAGGAATTGGGCAAGAGACCCAGTACTTC
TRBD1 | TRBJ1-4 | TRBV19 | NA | CASRIGTGNEKLFF | TGTGCCAGTAGGATTGGGACAGGGAATGAAAAACTGTTTTTT
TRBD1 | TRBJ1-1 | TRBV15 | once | CATSRVDRASNTEAFF | TGTGCCACCAGCAGAGTGGACAGGGCCTCGAACACTGAAGCTTTCTTT
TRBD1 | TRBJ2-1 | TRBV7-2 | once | CASSSDRGGHNEQFF | TGTGCCAGCAGCTCAGACAGGGGAGGACACAATGAGCAGTTCTTC
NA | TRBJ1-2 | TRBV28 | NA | CASSQGVYGYTF | TGTGCCAGCTCGCAGGGCGTCTATGGCTACACCTTC
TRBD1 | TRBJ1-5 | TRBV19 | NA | CASRDPAGTGVGRNQPQHF | TGTGCCAGTAGAGATCCAGCCGGGACAGGGGTTGGGCGCAATCAGCCCCAGCATTTT
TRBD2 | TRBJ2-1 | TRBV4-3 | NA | CASSPGTIAGVVNEQFF | TGCGCCAGCAGCCCGGGGACTATAGCGGGAGTTGTCAATGAGCAGTTCTTC
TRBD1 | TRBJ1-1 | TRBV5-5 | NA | CASSLVGQGPTEAFF | TGTGCCAGCAGCTTGGTGGGACAGGGGCCCACTGAAGCTTTCTTT
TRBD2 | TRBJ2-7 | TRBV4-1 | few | CASSHPLAGAYEQYF | TGCGCCAGCAGCCACCCACTAGCGGGGGCCTACGAGCAGTACTTC
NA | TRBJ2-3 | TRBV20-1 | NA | CSASSGFLPDTQYF | TGCAGTGCTAGTAGCGGCTTCCTCCCAGATACGCAGTATTTT
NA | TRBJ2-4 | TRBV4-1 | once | CASSLNGAAKNIQYF | TGCGCCAGCAGTCTCAACGGAGCAGCCAAAAACATTCAGTACTTC
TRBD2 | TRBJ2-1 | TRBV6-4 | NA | CASSQTSGDRLWFF | TGTGCCAGCAGCCAGACTAGCGGGGACCGTTTATGGTTCTTC
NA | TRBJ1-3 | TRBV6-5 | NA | CASSSRTTGTGNTIYF | TGTGCCAGCAGTTCCCGTACCACAGGGACTGGAAACACCATATATTTT
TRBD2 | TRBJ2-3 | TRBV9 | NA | CASRRGITSAGTDTQYF | TGTGCCAGCAGACGTGGAATTACTAGCGCCGGTACAGATACGCAGTATTTT
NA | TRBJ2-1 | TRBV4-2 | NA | CASSQTRNRESSYNEQFF | TGTGCCAGCAGCCAAACGCGTAACAGGGAGAGCTCCTACAATGAGCAGTTCTTC
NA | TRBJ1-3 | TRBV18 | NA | CASSPPNRSAQGGNTIYF | TGTGCCAGCTCACCACCGAACAGGAGTGCACAGGGTGGAAACACCATATATTTT
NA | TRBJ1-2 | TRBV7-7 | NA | CASSQQREMGQDSYGYTF | TGTGCCAGCAGCCAGCAAAGGGAGATGGGCCAGGACTCCTATGGCTACACCTTC
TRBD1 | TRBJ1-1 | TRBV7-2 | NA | CASSLGARRSGGQAFF | TGTGCCAGCAGCTTAGGGGCCCGTCGGTCAGGGGGTCAAGCTTTCTTT
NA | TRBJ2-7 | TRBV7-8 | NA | CASTPSGLRGYEQYF | TGTGCCAGCACCCCAAGCGGACTACGCGGCTACGAGCAGTACTTC
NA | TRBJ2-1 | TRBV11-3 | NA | CASSLAGWHEQFF | TGTGCCAGCAGCTTAGCGGGTTGGCATGAGCAGTTCTTC
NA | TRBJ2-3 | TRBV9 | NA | CASSASPGDKTSTDTQYF | TGTGCCAGCAGCGCCTCCCCTGGGGACAAGACTAGCACAGATACGCAGTATTTT
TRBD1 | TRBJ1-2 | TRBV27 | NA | CASSFTGGYGYTF | TGTGCCAGCAGTTTTACAGGGGGCTATGGCTACACCTTC
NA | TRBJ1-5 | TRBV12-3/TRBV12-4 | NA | CASSFRRDQPQHF | TGTGCCAGCAGTTTTAGGAGAGATCAGCCCCAGCATTTT
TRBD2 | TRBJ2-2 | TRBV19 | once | CASSMGTGTSGFANTGELFF | TGTGCCAGTAGTATGGGCACCGGGACTAGCGGGTTCGCGAACACCGGGGAGCTGTTTTTT
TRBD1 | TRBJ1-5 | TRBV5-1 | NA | CASSSTGDQPQHF | TGCGCCAGCAGCTCCACAGGGGATCAGCCCCAGCATTTT
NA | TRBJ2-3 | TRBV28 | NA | CAWGVTDTQYF | TGTGCCTGGGGCGTAACAGATACGCAGTATTTT
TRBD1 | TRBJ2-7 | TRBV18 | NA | CASSGDRGAYEQYF | TGTGCCAGCTCAGGGGACAGGGGAGCCTACGAGCAGTACTTC
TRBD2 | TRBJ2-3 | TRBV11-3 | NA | CASSPNGTSGSEVDTQYF | TGTGCCAGCAGCCCCAACGGGACTAGCGGGAGTGAAGTAGATACGCAGTATTTT
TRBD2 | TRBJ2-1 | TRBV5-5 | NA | CASSPGASGRVGEQFF | TGTGCCAGCAGCCCTGGGGCTAGCGGGAGGGTTGGTGAGCAGTTCTTC
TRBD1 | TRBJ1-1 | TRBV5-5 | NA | CASSWDSNTEAFF | TGTGCCAGCAGTTGGGACAGCAACACTGAAGCTTTCTTT
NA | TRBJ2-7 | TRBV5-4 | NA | CASSLFTGREQYF | TGTGCCAGCAGCTTGTTCACAGGCCGGGAGCAGTACTTC
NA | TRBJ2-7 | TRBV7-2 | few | CASSSRGAYEQYF | TGTGCCAGCAGCAGTAGAGGAGCCTACGAGCAGTACTTC
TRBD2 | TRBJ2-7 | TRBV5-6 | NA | CASSSPTSGVNEQYF | TGTGCCAGCAGCTCCCCAACTAGCGGGGTTAACGAGCAGTACTTC
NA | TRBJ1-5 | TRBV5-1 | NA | CASSLDGGSNQPQHF | TGCGCCAGCAGCTTGGACGGGGGTAGCAATCAGCCCCAGCATTTT
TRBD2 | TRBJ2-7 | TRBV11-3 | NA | CASSLNTGTSGRASYEQYF | TGTGCCAGCAGCTTGAACACCGGGACTAGCGGGAGGGCCTCCTACGAGCAGTACTTC
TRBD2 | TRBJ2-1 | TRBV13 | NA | CASSPALAGGRNEQFF | TGTGCCAGCAGCCCAGCGTTAGCGGGAGGGCGTAATGAGCAGTTCTTC
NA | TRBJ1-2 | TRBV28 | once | CASSSEQPFFGYTF | TGTGCCAGCAGTTCGGAACAGCCCTTTTTTGGCTACACCTTC
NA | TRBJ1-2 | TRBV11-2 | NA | CASSPLQGPANYGYTF | TGTGCCAGCAGCCCTCTACAGGGCCCAGCTAACTATGGCTACACCTTC
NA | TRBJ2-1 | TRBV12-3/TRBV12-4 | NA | CASIAPNDNEQFF | TGTGCCAGCATTGCGCCTAACGACAATGAGCAGTTCTTC
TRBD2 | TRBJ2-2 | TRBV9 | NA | CASSADRTSGLNTGELFF | TGTGCCAGCAGCGCCGACCGGACTAGCGGACTTAACACCGGGGAGCTGTTTTTT
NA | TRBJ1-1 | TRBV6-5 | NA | CASSYRNTEAFF | TGTGCCAGCAGTTACCGGAACACTGAAGCTTTCTTT
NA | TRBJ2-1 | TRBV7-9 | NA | CATSRGFNEQFF | TGTGCCACCTCCAGGGGTTTCAATGAGCAGTTCTTC
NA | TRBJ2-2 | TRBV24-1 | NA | CATSDFKSLVGGELFF | TGTGCCACCAGTGATTTCAAAAGCCTAGTGGGCGGGGAGCTGTTTTTT
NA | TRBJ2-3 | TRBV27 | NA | CASSLNPYYRDTQYF | TGTGCCAGCAGTTTGAACCCTTACTACCGGGATACGCAGTATTTT
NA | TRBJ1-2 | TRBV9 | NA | CASSVQQGDYGYTF | TGTGCCAGCAGCGTGCAACAGGGTGACTATGGCTACACCTTC
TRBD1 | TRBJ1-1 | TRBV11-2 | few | CASSLALGQGLEAEAFF | TGTGCCAGCAGCTTAGCCCTGGGACAGGGTTTAGAGGCTGAAGCTTTCTTT
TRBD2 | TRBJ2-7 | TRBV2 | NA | CASREGTSRAYEQYF | TGTGCCAGCAGGGAAGGGACTAGCCGTGCCTACGAGCAGTACTTC